This T cell receptor beta chain was captured in a study of identical twins. Study-level results: Whereas memory repertoires showed no such difference, abundant cord blood beta clonotypes carried fewer insertions. Twins' surplus sharing was weaker for beta out-of-frame sequences.

A word on this clonotype: The target antigen is unknown.

The CDR3 has 14 residues. In TCRdb, the 5' RACE reads were re-called with MiXCR into one record per CDR3 protein. Of 420,000 or so distinct CDR3 sequences listed, approximately 17% are singletons. The TCR originated in a man aged 50 to 59 in good health. J is TRBJ2-1 and V is TRBV21-1. TRBV21-1 is a listed pseudogene. The sample comprised naive T cells sorted from blood. This chain's CDR3 is CASSKAHGHNEQFF. CDR3 nucleotide sequence: TGTGCCAGCAGCAAAGCACACGGCCACAATGAGCAGTTCTTC.